One T cell receptor (beta chain) is described in this entry. These data belong to a study of shared clonotypes between healthy human individuals. Study at large: Ranging from 18 to 49 in age, donors were a couple of women and a few men.

Germline lookup yields CDR1 SEHNR and CDR2 FQNEAQ (reference sequence). The CDR3 has 15 amino acids. The trim removed 6 bases at V and 0 bases at J, leaving 6 bases unmatched. The donors, healthy adults who were HIV-negative, had experienced no recent acute infections or vaccinations. Replicate PCRs for sorted subsets used around 200 ng DNA; this equaled about 30,000 T cell genomes. TCRdb keeps only in-frame clones here, not all; method: immunoSEQ multiplex PCR. The sample lists under 150,000 clones, 65% to 75% occurring once. This rearrangement joins TRBV7-9 to TRBJ2-7; 9 bases line up with TRBD1. The TCR comes from a woman in her thirties in good health. Sequenced sample: memory CD8+ T cells sorted from blood. Noted subset: CD45RO+ cells pooled with CCR7-negative TemRA cells. The CDR3 reads CASSPAGQGSYEQYF. CDR3 in DNA: TGTGCCAGCAGTCCTGCGGGACAGGGCTCCTACGAGCAGTACTTC.